This TCR beta chain was sequenced in a study of tumor and adjacent non-tumor tissue in lung cancer. Comment on this clonotype: The junction departs from the called germline gene at one end, perhaps through a read error.

The CDR3 loop spans 15 amino acids. Germline-derived CDR1 and CDR2 are MGHRA and YSYEKL. The library came from three nested PCR rounds adapted from ARM-PCR protocols. TCRdb recomputed calls from the multiplex PCR reads with MiXCR, one row per CDR3 protein. The sample consists of roughly 81,000 distinct CDR3 sequences, around 70% of them appearing once. The template was RNA from unsorted bulk tissue. The chain couples TRBV4-1 to TRBJ2-1; D remains ambiguous. The sequencing input was lung tumor tissue. The clonotype originates from a woman aged 70-85 years with non-small cell lung cancer. The CDR3 spells CASSQGQSSYNEQMF. The CDR3 bases are TGCGCCAGCAGTCAAGGTCAGAGCTCCTACAATGAGCAGATGTTC.